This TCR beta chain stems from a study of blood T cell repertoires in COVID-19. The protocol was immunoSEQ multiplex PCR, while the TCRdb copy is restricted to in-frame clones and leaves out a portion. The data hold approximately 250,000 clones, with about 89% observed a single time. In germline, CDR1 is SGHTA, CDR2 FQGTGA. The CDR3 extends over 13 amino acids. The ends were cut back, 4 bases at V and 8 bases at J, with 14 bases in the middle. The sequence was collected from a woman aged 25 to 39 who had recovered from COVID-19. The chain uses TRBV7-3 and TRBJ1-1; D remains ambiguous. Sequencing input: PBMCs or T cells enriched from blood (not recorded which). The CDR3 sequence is CASSSPGVREAFF. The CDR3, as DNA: TGTGCCAGCAGCTCCCCGGGAGTGAGAGAAGCTTTCTTT.